Below, 5 T cell receptor beta chains from the same sample are listed, as sequenced in a study of neurological immune-mediated disorders. TCRdb recomputed calls from the 5' RACE reads with MiXCR, one row per CDR3 protein. The repertoire consists of roughly 15,000 distinct CDR3 sequences, with 13% occurring once and the leading ten covering roughly two fifths. Sequencing was carried out using CD8+ T cells from blood. These receptors all stem from a female donor with HTLV-1-associated myelopathy (HAM/TSP).

This clonotype occurred many times. The chain joins TRBV5-1 to TRBJ2-7; D gene unclear. The germline gives CDR1 SGHRS, CDR2 YFSETQ. Trimming removed 0 bases from V and 4 bases from J, with 2 bases in between. This CDR3 has 11 residues. The CDR3 region is CASSLGYEQYF. CDR3 bases: TGCGCCAGCAGCTTGGGATACGAGCAGTACTTC.

This clonotype showed up many times. This chain uses TRBV24-1 with TRBJ2-1; no definite D call. Deletions cut 1 base from V and 6 bases from J, with 9 bases between. Germline V gives CDR1 KGHDR, CDR2 SFDVKD. The CDR3 is made up of 14 amino acids. The CDR3 reads CATSDFRAPNEQFF. The CDR3 coding sequence is TGTGCCACCAGTGATTTCCGGGCCCCCAATGAGCAGTTCTTC.

The table lists this clonotype with many counts. This chain links TRBV18 with TRBJ2-1, with D perhaps given as TRBD1 or TRBD2 (5 bases each). Germline V gene sequence: CDR1 KGHSH, CDR2 LQKENI. With 3 bases removed from V and 4 bases from J, the gap between germline ends came to 13 bases. This CDR3 region has 15 residues. CDR3 nucleotide sequence: TGTGCCAGCTCACCCCGGGACGAAGTATACAATGAGCAGTTCTTC. Translating gives CASSPRDEVYNEQFF.

This clonotype has a count of ten or more. The J gene is TRBJ2-5, the V gene TRBV6-6, with 10 bases aligning to TRBD2. Germline V CDR1 and CDR2: MNHNY, SVGAGI (reference sequence). Trimming at V came to 5 bases and at J to 4 bases, leaving 10 bases not matched to a gene. This CDR3 comprises 16 residues. CDR3 loop: CASSKGLAIPPETQYF. The CDR3 nucleotides are TGTGCCAGCAGTAAGGGACTAGCGATCCCTCCAGAGACCCAGTACTTC.

The J gene is TRBJ1-1, the V gene TRBV20-1; D ambiguous. CDR3 size: 12 residues. Trimming cost V 3 bases and J 6 bases, with 11 bases left between them. Germline V CDR1 and CDR2: DFQATT, SNEGSKA (reference sequence). This CDR3 reads CSARNTAPEAFF. The DNA of the CDR3 is TGCAGTGCTAGGAATACAGCGCCTGAAGCTTTCTTT.